The source of this TCR beta chain is a study of cytomegalovirus exposure and HLA in healthy donors. Study as a whole: As released early, the data held about 85 million unique TCRs from HLA-typed donors.

13 Jbeta primers and 60 Vbeta primers were used for the PCR. This table comes from immunoSEQ multiplex PCR, and its TCRdb copy is limited to in-frame clones, with some not included. The sample carries around 100,000 clones, approximately 76% recorded once. With 4 bases removed from V and 0 bases from J, the gap between germline ends came to 17 bases. CDR1 is WNHNN, CDR2 SYGVQD, per germline (reference sequence). The CDR3 has 17 residues. The sample taken for sequencing was PBMCs. The sequence came from a woman younger than 30 in good health and CMV-seropositive. The chain combines TRBV10-1 with TRBJ2-3; weak D call: TRBD2 (5 bases). This chain's CDR3 is CASSAGPSGTSTDTQYF. The DNA of the CDR3 is TGCGCCAGCAGTGCGGGCCCGAGCGGAACTAGCACAGATACGCAGTATTTT.